This passage covers 4 T cell receptor beta chains from one sample sequenced in a study of blood T cell repertoires in COVID-19. TCRdb's copy holds only in-frame clones and misses some; the assay was immunoSEQ multiplex PCR. The repertoire includes around 270,000 clones, under 85% of them detected once, and 0.85% to 1% sits in the top ten. The sample taken for sequencing was peripheral blood. The receptors come from a human donor with COVID-19, enrolled during active disease. The donor label of this sample is uncertain.

The V call is TRBV7-2, the J call TRBJ2-1; weak D call: TRBD1 (5 bases). The CDR3 has 16 residues. Germline V gene sequence: CDR1 SGHTA, CDR2 FQGNSA. V shed 6 bases and J shed 4 bases, with 19 bases lying between them. CDR3 loop: CASSYTVRQIYNEQFF. The CDR3 DNA reads as TGTGCCAGCAGTTACACGGTCCGACAGATTTACAATGAGCAGTTCTTC.

V gene TRBV6-5 combines with J gene TRBJ1-2; tentative D call: TRBD1 (6 bases). Between the trimmed V and J ends, which lost 4 bases and 4 bases, there was a span of 13 bases. CDR1 is MNHEY and CDR2 is SVGAGI in the germline V gene. The CDR3 has 14 residues. This chain's CDR3 is CASSSTTGPYGYTF. Written as DNA, the CDR3 is TGTGCCAGCAGTTCGACTACAGGGCCCTATGGCTACACCTTC.

The chain is built from TRBV29-1 and TRBJ2-3; D is perhaps TRBD1 (6 bases). Germline V gene lookup returns CDR1 SQVTM and CDR2 ANQGSEA. The V and J ends lost 6 bases and 2 bases respectively, with 15 bases between them. The CDR3 length is 14 residues. DNA of the CDR3: TGCAGCGTGTCCAAGGGGGAGACCACAGATACGCAGTATTTT. This translates into CSVSKGETTDTQYF.

V usage is TRBV20-1 and J usage is TRBJ1-2; unclear D gene. Trimming pared 5 bases from V and 3 bases from J, leaving 7 bases between. This CDR3 comprises 11 residues. The germline gives CDR1 DFQATT, CDR2 SNEGSKA (reference sequence). In DNA form, the CDR3 reads TGCAGTGCTTCCACTGACTATGGCTACACCTTC. Amino acids: CSASTDYGYTF.